This T cell receptor (beta chain) derives from a study of blood T cell repertoires in COVID-19. As for the study in general: Spain, Italy and the United States supplied samples that represented acute and convalescent COVID-19. The cDNA or gDNA used as material had been derived from T cells, B-cell-depleted T cells, or PBMCs.

J gave up 2 bases and V 6 bases, and 3 bases lay outside the gene matches. CDR3 length: 15 residues. The V gene's germline CDR1 is LGHDT and CDR2 YNNKEL (reference sequence). The authors' processing: Quantification of nucleated cells was approximated via reference gene primer amplification. Clones were read by immunoSEQ multiplex PCR, and TCRdb kept only the in-frame ones, dropping some. Clone size and V and J calls were adopted from that table, with D and trimming inferred from the DNA. The sample holds about 200,000 clones, under 90% seen once. The sequenced material came from peripheral blood. The chain recombines TRBV3-1 (or the pseudogene TRBV3-2) with TRBJ2-3; 12 nucleotides line up with TRBD2. The origin of this receptor is a man aged 35 to 55 with acute or convalescent COVID-19. The CDR3 region has the DNA TGTGCCAGCAGTCTAGCGGGGGGGCACACAGATACGCAGTATTTT. Its translation: CASSLAGGHTDTQYF.